What follows describes a single T cell receptor (beta chain). Its cognate antigen has yet to be identified. Per-base qualities were not stored, and no clone one base away is much larger. This entry comes from a study of tumor-infiltrating lymphocytes in oesophageal squamous cell carcinoma (dated by TCRdb to about 2016). The library was prepared using PCR. Sequencing used an Illumina HiSeq 2000. The raw public data were reprocessed by TCRdb itself: fastp quality trimming at Q25, MiXCR clonotype calling, in-frame beta chains only. When rows share a CDR3 protein, they turn into one entry using the most common DNA and genes. This sample holds fewer than 20,000 distinct CDR3 sequences; roughly 47% were observed only once. 29% of the sample is in the top ten clones. CDR1 and CDR2 (MDHEN, SYDVKM) derive from the germline V gene. The CDR3, from cysteine to phenylalanine, totals 13 residues. Left in the record is the CDR3 DNA by itself, 39 bases read in frame from the first base. The junction carries 11 bases between V and J, which are trimmed by 8 bases and 3 bases respectively.

This sequence was found in a male donor with esophageal squamous cell carcinoma. Sequenced sample: esophageal tumor tissue. The chain joins TRBV28 to TRBJ1-5, and possibly TRBD1, on 5 matching bases. The CDR3 reads as follows: CASVGRLNQPQHF. The nucleotides are TGTGCCAGCGTGGGACGGCTCAATCAGCCCCAGCATTTT. Here the CDR3 is joined to the reference TRBV28 and TRBJ1-5 genes, and the full variable domain is: DVKVTQSSRYLVKRTGEKVFLECVQDMDHENMFWYRQDPGLGLRLIYFSYDVKMKEKGDIPEGYSVSREKKERFSLILESASTNQTSMYLCASVGRLNQPQHFGDGTRLSIL.